This T cell receptor beta chain was observed in a study of T cell changes during pregnancy in multiple sclerosis (dated by TCRdb to the late 2010s). Broadly, across the study: The study examined how the T cell repertoire changed over the course of pregnancy in women with multiple sclerosis.

To note about this clone: Its antigen is not yet known. The record has no base qualities; no much larger clone is one base away.

The receptor library was made with the immunoSEQ multiplex PCR assay. TCRdb took this table from immuneACCESS and kept in-frame rearrangements with V and J called. Such tables lack part of the clones; where checked against another copy, unresolved V genes explain under half of the gap, and the rest is unexplained. The sample contains some 74,000 clones, roughly 92% of them found a single time. 3% to 4% of the sample is in the top ten clones. According to the germline V gene (reference sequence), CDR1 reads SGHNT and CDR2 reads YYREEE. V was cut back by 0 bases and J by 1 base, leaving a gap of 10 bases between them. Inclusive of the bounding cysteine and phenylalanine, the CDR3 is 15 residues long. Only CDR3 DNA remains: 45 bases, in frame from the first base.

The chain is made from TRBV5-4 and TRBJ1-1; the D gene is possibly TRBD1, with 5 bases matching. The clonotype was recovered from a female donor in good health, enrolled as a control in a pregnancy study. The sequences come from peripheral blood, collected after pregnancy. At the DNA level, the sequence is TGTGCCAGCAGCTTGGAGGGGAGGGGGAACACTGAAGCTTTCTTT. It translates as CASSLEGRGNTEAFF.